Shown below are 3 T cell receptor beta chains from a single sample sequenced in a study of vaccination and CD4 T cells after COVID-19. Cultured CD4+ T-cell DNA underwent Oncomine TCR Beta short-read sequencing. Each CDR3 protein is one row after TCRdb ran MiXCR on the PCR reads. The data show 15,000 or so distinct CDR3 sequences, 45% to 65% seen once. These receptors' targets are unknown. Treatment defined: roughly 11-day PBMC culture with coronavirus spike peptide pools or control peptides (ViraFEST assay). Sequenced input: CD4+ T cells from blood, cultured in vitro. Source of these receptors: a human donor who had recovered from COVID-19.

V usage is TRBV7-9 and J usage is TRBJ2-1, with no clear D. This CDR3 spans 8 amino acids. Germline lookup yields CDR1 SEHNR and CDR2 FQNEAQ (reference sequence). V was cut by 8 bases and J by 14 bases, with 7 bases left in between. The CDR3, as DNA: TGTGCCAGCGAGCCAGAGTTCTTC. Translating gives CASEPEFF.

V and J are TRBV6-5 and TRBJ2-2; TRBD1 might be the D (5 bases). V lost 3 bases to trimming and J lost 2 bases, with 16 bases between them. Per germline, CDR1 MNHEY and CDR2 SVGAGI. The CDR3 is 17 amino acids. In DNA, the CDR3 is TGTGCCAGCAGTTATCGCCGGACAAAGGGTAACACCGGGGAGCTGTTTTTT. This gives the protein CASSYRRTKGNTGELFF.

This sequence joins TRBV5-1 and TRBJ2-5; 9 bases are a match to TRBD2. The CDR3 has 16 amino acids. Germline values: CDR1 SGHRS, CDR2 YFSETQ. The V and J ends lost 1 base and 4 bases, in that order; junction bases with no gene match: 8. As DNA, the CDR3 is TGCGCCAGCAGCTTGTCGCGGCTAGCGGGGACAGAGACCCAGTACTTC. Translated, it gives CASSLSRLAGTETQYF.